These 24 T cell receptor beta chains share one sample of origin, sequenced in a study of blood T cells in healthy people across ages. Sample-barcoded 5' priming and a J-beta primer mix drove a second PCR of roughly 6 to 12 cycles. TCRdb recomputed calls from the 5' RACE reads with MiXCR, one row per CDR3 protein. Among hundreds of thousands of distinct CDR3 sequences listed, 45% to 50% were seen once. What was sequenced was blood. These receptors were obtained from an older woman in good health.

The CDR3 nucleotides are TGCAGCGTTGTTTACAGGGGTGGCTATGGCTACACCTTC. Protein: CSVVYRGGYGYTF. The rearrangement joins TRBV29-1 to TRBJ1-2; 7 nucleotides line up with TRBD1. CDR1 and CDR2 (germline): SQVTM, ANQGSEA. CDR3 length: 13 residues. V dropped 4 bases and J dropped 4; count of bases not matched to a gene: 6.

This clonotype appeared a few times. This chain uses TRBV7-2 with TRBJ2-1; possibly TRBD2 for D (5 bases). Germline values: CDR1 SGHTA, CDR2 FQGNSA. V was pared by 7 bases and J by 5 bases, with 15 bases between. The CDR3 contains 14 residues. This CDR3 reads CASTPRGSNNEQFF. CDR3 coding DNA: TGTGCCAGCACCCCTAGAGGGTCCAACAATGAGCAGTTCTTC. The full variable domain, completed using reference TRBV7-2 and TRBJ2-1, is GAGVSQSPSNKVTEKGKDVELRCDPISGHTALYWYRQSLGQGLEFLIYFQGNSAPDKSGLPSDRFSAERTGGSVSTLTIQRTQQEDSAVYLCASTPRGSNNEQFFGPGTRLTVL.

The gene calls are TRBV7-2 and TRBJ1-1; no clear D. V lost 4 bases to trimming and J lost 6 bases, with 12 bases between them. The CDR3 is made up of 13 amino acids. Germline-derived CDR1 and CDR2 are SGHTA and FQGNSA. The CDR3 reads CASSCGRQAEAFF. For the CDR3, the DNA is TGTGCCAGCAGCTGCGGTCGGCAGGCTGAAGCTTTCTTT.

This clonotype appeared a few times. A junction end diverges from the germline sequence, so it may reflect a read error. The chain couples TRBV10-3 to TRBJ1-6; no clear D. From germline, CDR1 is ENHRY and CDR2 SYGVKD. The CDR3 is 13 residues long. This CDR3 reads CAIREQFNSPLHF. The CDR3 DNA follows: TGTGCCATCCGTGAGCAGTTTAATTCACCCCTCCACTTT.

The chain recombines TRBV4-2 with TRBJ2-5; TRBD1 agrees at 7 bases. The end of the DNA aligns better with TRBJ2-7, so the J call may be wrong. The CDR3 length is 15 residues. Germline V CDR1 and CDR2: LGHNA, YNFKEQ. CDR3 sequence (DNA): TGTGCCAGCAGCCTCGGGACAGTCTCTACCTACGAGCAGTACTTC. Protein sequence: CASSLGTVSTYEQYF.

V is TRBV7-2 and J is TRBJ1-2; tentative D call: TRBD1 (5 bases). The CDR3 covers 15 residues. The V end lost 2 bases, the J end lost 6 bases, and 16 bases lay between the germline ends. The germline gives CDR1 SGHTA, CDR2 FQGNSA. CDR3 residues: CASSLTYMGGDGYTF. Written as DNA, the CDR3 is TGTGCCAGCAGCTTAACTTATATGGGGGGAGATGGCTACACCTTC.

The V call is TRBV15, the J call TRBJ2-7; D is unclear. The J call is uncertain, as TRBJ2-5 better fits the DNA end. The CDR3 is made up of 13 amino acids. Germline loops: CDR1 LNHNV, CDR2 YYDKDF (reference sequence). This CDR3 reads CATSRAAEETQYF. The CDR3, as DNA: TGTGCCACCAGCAGAGCTGCGGAAGAGACCCAGTACTTC.

This chain uses TRBV20-1 with TRBJ1-6, with a tentative D call TRBD1 (6 bases). Germline V gene lookup returns CDR1 DFQATT and CDR2 SNEGSKA (reference sequence). This CDR3 is 15 amino acids long. V was cut by 3 bases and J by 7 bases, with 16 bases left in between. The CDR3 nucleotides are TGCAGTGCTAGCTTGCCAGGGGAACCGAATTCACCCCTCCACTTT. The encoded protein is CSASLPGEPNSPLHF.

The chain combines TRBV3-1 with TRBJ2-1, with 7 bases identical to TRBD2. The junction had 9 bases not matched to a gene; V was cut back by 4 bases and J by 6 bases. Per the germline V gene, CDR1 is LGHDT and CDR2 is YNNKEL (reference sequence). This CDR3 has 15 residues. In DNA, the CDR3 is TGTGCCAGCAGCCGAGATGAGGGAGGGTCCAATGAGCAGTTCTTC. It yields the protein CASSRDEGGSNEQFF.

The CDR3 region has the DNA TGTGCCAGCAGCCCGGGACTAGCGGGAGGGCAAGAGACCCAGTACTTC. Translation: CASSPGLAGGQETQYF. V gene TRBV2 combines with J gene TRBJ2-5; 16 bases line up with TRBD2. The CDR3 spans 16 residues. V dropped 6 bases and J dropped 2; count of bases not matched to a gene: 3. CDR1 and CDR2 (germline): SNHLY, FYNNEI.

This clonotype occurred a few times. V is TRBV7-9 and J is TRBJ2-7, with a weak D call TRBD2 (6 bases). There are 13 residues in the CDR3. V lost 7 bases and J lost 4, with 14 bases in between. CDR1 and CDR2 (germline): SEHNR, FQNEAQ (reference sequence). The CDR3 spells CASKASEKYEQYF. In nucleotides, the CDR3 is TGTGCCAGCAAAGCTAGCGAGAAATACGAGCAGTACTTC.

CDR3 in amino acids: CASSRRDGGQAYEQYF. The CDR3 DNA follows: TGTGCCAGCAGTAGAAGAGACGGGGGACAGGCATACGAGCAGTACTTC. This rearrangement joins TRBV25-1 to TRBJ2-7; 8 nucleotides agree with TRBD1. V shed 5 bases and J 4 bases; nucleotides not matched to a gene: 13. CDR1 and CDR2 (germline): MGHDK, SYGVNS. The CDR3 contains 16 residues.

The rearrangement joins TRBV6-2 or TRBV6-3 to TRBJ2-7; 9 nucleotides line up with TRBD1. CDR3 length equals 16 residues. Germline V gives CDR1 MNHEY, CDR2 SVGEGT. J was trimmed by 1 base and V by 4 bases; bases with no gene match: 8. The CDR3 region is CASSSGQGYGSYEQYF. In DNA form, the CDR3 reads TGTGCCAGCAGTTCGGGACAGGGATACGGTTCCTACGAGCAGTACTTC.

This chain connects TRBV20-1 to TRBJ2-1; 14 bases map to TRBD2. Germline V gene data show CDR1 as DFQATT and CDR2 as SNEGSKA (reference sequence). CDR3 length: 19 amino acids. The trim removed 0 bases at V and 4 bases at J, leaving 11 bases unmatched. The CDR3 sequence: CSARDGTSGGRTTYNEQFF. CDR3 in DNA: TGCAGTGCTAGAGACGGGACTAGCGGGGGCCGGACGACTTACAATGAGCAGTTCTTC.

The chain links TRBV3-1 to TRBJ2-7; D assignment may be TRBD1 or TRBD2 (5 bases each). Germline CDR1 reads LGHDT; CDR2 reads YNNKEL (reference sequence). The V end was cut by 5 bases, the J end by 4 bases, with 15 bases between. The CDR3 is made up of 14 amino acids. CDR3 residues: CASSVTRGGYEQYF. CDR3 in DNA: TGTGCCAGCAGCGTTACTAGGGGTGGGTACGAGCAGTACTTC.

The chain joins TRBV21-1 to TRBJ2-1; TRBD1 is the table's D call and was not checked against the DNA. TRBV21-1 is reported as a pseudogene. This CDR3 is 16 amino acids long. The CDR3 loop reads CASSKPDEPGNNEQFF. The CDR3 nucleotides read TGTGCCAGCAGCAAACCGGATGAACCCGGCAACAATGAGCAGTTCTTC.

This sequence joins TRBV20-1 and TRBJ1-2; 8 bases agree with TRBD1. Trimming removed 2 bases from V and 4 bases from J; junction bases left unmatched: 12. This CDR3 is built from 16 residues. Germline CDR1 DFQATT, CDR2 SNEGSKA (reference sequence). CDR3 protein: CSARRGAGGSSYGYTF. The CDR3 nucleotides read TGCAGTGCTAGACGGGGGGCAGGGGGCAGCAGCTATGGCTACACCTTC.

This clonotype was seen more than once but under ten times. The CDR3 nucleotides are TGCAGCGTTGAGAGTCACAATGAGCAGTTCTTC. The encoded protein is CSVESHNEQFF. The chain uses TRBV29-1 and TRBJ2-1; D unresolved. V lost 3 bases and J lost 5, with 5 bases in between. CDR3 length equals 11 residues. CDR1 is SQVTM, CDR2 ANQGSEA, per germline.

This sequence joins TRBV20-1 and TRBJ2-3; D possibly corresponds to TRBD2 (5 bases). The germline gives CDR1 DFQATT, CDR2 SNEGSKA (reference sequence). V was cut by 3 bases and J by 3 bases, with 16 bases left in between. The CDR3 spans 15 residues. The CDR3, as DNA: TGCAGTGCTAGTTCCGGAGAGGGTAGAACAGATACGCAGTATTTT. Translated, it gives CSASSGEGRTDTQYF.

The CDR3 DNA reads TGTGCCAGCAGCTTAGACAGGCCCTATAATTCACCCCTCCACTTT. As protein: CASSLDRPYNSPLHF. The genes are TRBV7-2 and TRBJ1-6, with D tentatively TRBD1 (5 bases). CDR1 and CDR2 (germline): SGHTA, FQGNSA. This CDR3 comprises 15 residues. V lost 1 base and J lost 2, with 6 bases in between.

This clonotype was recorded once. The chain links TRBV20-1 to TRBJ2-4, with 8 nucleotides matching TRBD2. Germline V gives CDR1 DFQATT, CDR2 SNEGSKA (reference sequence). The CDR3 has 16 residues. The trim removed 2 bases at V and 4 bases at J, leaving 10 bases unmatched. The CDR3 loop is CSARTYWTSQKNIQYF. The CDR3 nucleotides read TGCAGTGCTAGAACTTACTGGACTAGCCAGAAAAACATTCAGTACTTC.

This chain uses TRBV20-1 with TRBJ2-5; TRBD2 might be the D (7 bases). Germline CDR1 and CDR2: DFQATT and SNEGSKA (reference sequence). Trimming left V 5 bases short and J 1 base short, with 17 bases between. This CDR3 has 15 residues. The CDR3 DNA reads TGCAGTGCTCCTCAGGGGAGGGGTCTCCAAGAGACCCAGTACTTC. Its translation: CSAPQGRGLQETQYF.

This chain links TRBV2 with TRBJ1-5; unclear D gene. V was shortened by 7 bases and J by 0 bases, with 13 bases between the two germline ends. The germline V gene has CDR1 SNHLY and CDR2 FYNNEI. This CDR3 contains 15 residues. CDR3 nucleotide sequence: TGTGCCAGCAATGTATTACCGAGTAGCAATCAGCCCCAGCATTTT. The encoded protein is CASNVLPSSNQPQHF. The full variable domain, its missing parts supplied by reference TRBV2 and TRBJ1-5, is EPEVTQTPSHQVTQMGQEVILRCVPISNHLYFYWYRQILGQKVEFLVSFYNNEISEKSEIFDDQFSVERPDGSNFTLKIRSTKLEDSAMYFCASNVLPSSNQPQHFGDGTRLSIL.

This chain connects TRBV5-1 to TRBJ1-1; D not resolved. The CDR3 spans 16 residues. V lost 5 bases and J 1 base, leaving 18 bases between the germline ends. The germline V gene has CDR1 SGHRS and CDR2 YFSETQ. For the CDR3, the DNA is TGCGCCAGCAGATCAACTCCGGCGGCCCCGAACACTGAAGCTTTCTTT. Translating gives CASRSTPAAPNTEAFF.